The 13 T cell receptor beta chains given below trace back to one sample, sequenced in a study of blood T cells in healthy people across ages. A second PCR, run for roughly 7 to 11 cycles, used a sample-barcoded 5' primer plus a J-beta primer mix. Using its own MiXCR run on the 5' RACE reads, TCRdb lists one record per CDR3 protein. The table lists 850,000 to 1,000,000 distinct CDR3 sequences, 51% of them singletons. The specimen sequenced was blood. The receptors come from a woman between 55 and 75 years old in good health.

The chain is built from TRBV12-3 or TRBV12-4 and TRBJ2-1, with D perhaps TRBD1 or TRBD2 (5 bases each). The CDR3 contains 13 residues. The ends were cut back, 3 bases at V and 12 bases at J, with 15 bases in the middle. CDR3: CASSFGARDGQFF. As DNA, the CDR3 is TGTGCCAGCAGTTTCGGTGCCAGGGACGGGCAGTTCTTC.

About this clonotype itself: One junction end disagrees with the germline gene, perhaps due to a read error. CDR3 loop: CAGSASESTQYF. In nucleotides, the CDR3 is TGTGCCGGCAGTGCCTCTGAGAGTACGCAGTATTTT. The J gene is TRBJ2-3, the V gene TRBV11-3; D unclear. Germline V lookup: CDR1 SGHNT, CDR2 YENEEA. CDR3 length: 12 amino acids.

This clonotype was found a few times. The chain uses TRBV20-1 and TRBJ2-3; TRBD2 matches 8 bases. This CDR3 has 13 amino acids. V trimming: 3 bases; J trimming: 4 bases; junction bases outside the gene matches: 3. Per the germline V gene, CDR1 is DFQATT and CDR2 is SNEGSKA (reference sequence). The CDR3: CSASREGPDTQYF. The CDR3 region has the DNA TGCAGTGCTAGTCGGGAGGGCCCAGATACGCAGTATTTT.

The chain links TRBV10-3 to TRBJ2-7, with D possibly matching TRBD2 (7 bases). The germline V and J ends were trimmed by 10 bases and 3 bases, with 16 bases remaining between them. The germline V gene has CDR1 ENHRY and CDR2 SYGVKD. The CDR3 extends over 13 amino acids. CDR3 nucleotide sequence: TGTGCCAACGGGGGGACAATGAACTACGAGCAGTACTTC. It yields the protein CANGGTMNYEQYF.

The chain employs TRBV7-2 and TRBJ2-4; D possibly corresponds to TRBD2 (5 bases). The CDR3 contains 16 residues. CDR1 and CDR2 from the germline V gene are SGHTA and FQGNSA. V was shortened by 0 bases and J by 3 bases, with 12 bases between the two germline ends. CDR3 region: CASSLAPPGVKNIQYF. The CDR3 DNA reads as TGTGCCAGCAGCTTAGCCCCCCCCGGGGTCAAAAACATTCAGTACTTC. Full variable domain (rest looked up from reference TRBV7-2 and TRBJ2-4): GAGVSQSPSNKVTEKGKDVELRCDPISGHTALYWYRQSLGQGLEFLIYFQGNSAPDKSGLPSDRFSAERTGGSVSTLTIQRTQQEDSAVYLCASSLAPPGVKNIQYFGAGTRLSVL.

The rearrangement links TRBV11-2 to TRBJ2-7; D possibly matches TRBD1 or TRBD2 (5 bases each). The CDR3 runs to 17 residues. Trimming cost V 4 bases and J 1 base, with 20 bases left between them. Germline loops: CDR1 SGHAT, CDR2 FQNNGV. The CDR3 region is CASSSVTRMGDSYEQYF. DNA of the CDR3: TGTGCCAGCAGCTCCGTCACGAGGATGGGGGATTCCTACGAGCAGTACTTC.

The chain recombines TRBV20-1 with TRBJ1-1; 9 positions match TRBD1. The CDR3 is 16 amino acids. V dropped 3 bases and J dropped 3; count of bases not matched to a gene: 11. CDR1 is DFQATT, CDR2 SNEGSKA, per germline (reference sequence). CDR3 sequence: CSARSEGQGIYTEAFF. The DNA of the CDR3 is TGCAGTGCTAGGTCTGAGGGACAGGGAATTTACACTGAAGCTTTCTTT.

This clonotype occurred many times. CDR3 protein: CASSERVQYF. The CDR3 nucleotides are TGTGCCAGCAGTGAAAGGGTTCAGTACTTC. The chain has TRBV6-1 and TRBJ2-4; D is ambiguous. There are 10 residues in the CDR3. Per germline, CDR1 MNHNS and CDR2 SASEGT. Trimming stripped 2 bases from V and 11 bases from J, with 4 bases between.

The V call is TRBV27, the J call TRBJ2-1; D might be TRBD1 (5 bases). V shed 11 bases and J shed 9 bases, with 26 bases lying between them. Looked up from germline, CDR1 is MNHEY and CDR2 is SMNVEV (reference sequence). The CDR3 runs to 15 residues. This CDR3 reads CAGRGQGHQSSEQFF. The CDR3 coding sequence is TGTGCCGGAAGGGGTCAGGGCCACCAATCTAGTGAGCAGTTCTTC.

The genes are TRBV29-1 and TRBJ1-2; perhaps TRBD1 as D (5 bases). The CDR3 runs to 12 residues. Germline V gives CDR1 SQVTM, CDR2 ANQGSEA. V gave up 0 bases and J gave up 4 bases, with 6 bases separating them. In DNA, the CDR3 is TGCAGCGTTGAAGAGGGGGGCTATGGCTACACCTTC. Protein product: CSVEEGGYGYTF. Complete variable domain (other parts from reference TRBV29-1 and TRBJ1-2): SAVISQKPSRDICQRGTSLTIQCQVDSQVTMMFWYRQQPGQSLTLIATANQGSEATYESGFVIDKFPISRPNLTFSTLTVSNMSPEDSSIYLCSVEEGGYGYTFGSGTRLTVV.

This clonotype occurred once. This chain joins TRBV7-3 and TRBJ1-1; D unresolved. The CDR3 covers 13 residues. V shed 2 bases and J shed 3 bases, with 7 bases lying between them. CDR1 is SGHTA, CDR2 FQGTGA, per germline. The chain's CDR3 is CASSLFSDTEAFF. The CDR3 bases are TGTGCCAGCAGCTTATTTTCAGACACTGAAGCTTTCTTT.

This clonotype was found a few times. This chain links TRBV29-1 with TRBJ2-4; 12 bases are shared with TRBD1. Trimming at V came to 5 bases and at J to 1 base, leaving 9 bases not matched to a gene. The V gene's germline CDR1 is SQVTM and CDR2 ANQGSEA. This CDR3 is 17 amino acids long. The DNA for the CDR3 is TGCAGCGTTCTTGGGACAGGGGGCGACGTTGCCAAAAACATTCAGTACTTC. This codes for CSVLGTGGDVAKNIQYF. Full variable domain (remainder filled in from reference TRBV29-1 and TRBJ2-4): SAVISQKPSRDICQRGTSLTIQCQVDSQVTMMFWYRQQPGQSLTLIATANQGSEATYESGFVIDKFPISRPNLTFSTLTVSNMSPEDSSIYLCSVLGTGGDVAKNIQYFGAGTRLSVL.

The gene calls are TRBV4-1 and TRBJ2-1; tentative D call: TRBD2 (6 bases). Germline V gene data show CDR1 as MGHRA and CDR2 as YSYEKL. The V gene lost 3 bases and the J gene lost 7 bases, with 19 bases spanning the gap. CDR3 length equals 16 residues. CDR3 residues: CASSQLGGLEGNEQFF. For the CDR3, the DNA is TGCGCCAGCAGCCAGCTCGGAGGGTTGGAAGGGAATGAGCAGTTCTTC.